Listed below are T cell receptor beta chains from one sample, sequenced in a study of vaccination effects on CD4 cells after COVID-19. The protocol was immunoSEQ multiplex PCR, while the TCRdb copy is restricted to in-frame clones and leaves out a portion. The repertoire holds under 30,000 clones, with roughly 71% as singletons. For these TCRs, the target antigens are not known. Sequenced material: CD4+ T cells from PBMCs cultured with HCoV-OC43 spike peptides, taken after COVID-19 vaccination. The receptors derive from a human donor who received a COVID-19 vaccine. CDR3s include the opening cysteine and the closing phenylalanine or tryptophan. A D gene is named only where the DNA matches it firmly. Where a row states a size, it is once, few, many or the class of an expanded clone; other rows omit it.

d_call	j_call	clone_size	v_call	cdr3_aa	cdr3_nt
NA	TRBJ2-3	few	TRBV24-1	CATSDTGNSDTQYF	TGTGCCACCAGTGACACAGGGAACTCAGACACGCAGTATTTT
TRBD1	TRBJ2-5	NA	TRBV18	CASHTGTELQETQYF	TGTGCCAGCCACACCGGGACAGAACTCCAAGAGACCCAGTACTTC
NA	TRBJ1-2	NA	TRBV11-2	CASSLGLFYGYTF	TGTGCCAGCAGCTTAGGACTCTTCTATGGCTACACCTTC
NA	TRBJ2-5	NA	TRBV12-3/TRBV12-4	CASSLWLFETQYF	TGTGCCAGCAGTTTATGGTTGTTTGAGACCCAGTACTTC
NA	TRBJ2-5	NA	TRBV10-2	CASRGSRGREIETQYF	TGCGCCAGCAGGGGATCTAGGGGCAGGGAAATTGAGACCCAGTACTTC
TRBD1	TRBJ1-5	NA	TRBV2	CASSVQGGSGQPQHF	TGTGCCAGCAGTGTACAGGGGGGATCGGGTCAGCCCCAGCATTTT
NA	TRBJ2-4	NA	TRBV4-1	CASSQVEGPIQYF	TGCGCCAGCAGCCAAGTCGAAGGTCCCATTCAGTACTTC
NA	TRBJ1-1	NA	TRBV12-3/TRBV12-4	CASSAPAGTEAFF	TGTGCCAGCAGTGCACCGGCGGGCACTGAAGCTTTCTTT
NA	TRBJ1-4	few	TRBV6-5	CASSYTTDLVGKLFF	TGTGCCAGCAGTTACACGACAGACCTGGTTGGAAAACTGTTTTTT
TRBD1	TRBJ1-5	NA	TRBV6-5	CASTSGQGPNQPQHF	TGTGCCAGCACGTCTGGACAGGGCCCTAATCAGCCCCAGCATTTT
TRBD2	TRBJ2-1	NA	TRBV5-1	CASSSGTSIYEQFF	TGCGCCAGCAGCTCCGGGACTAGTATATATGAGCAGTTCTTC
TRBD1	TRBJ2-7	NA	TRBV5-4	CASSSKQGTYEQYF	TGTGCCAGCAGCAGTAAACAGGGGACCTACGAGCAGTACTTC
NA	TRBJ1-2	NA	TRBV19	CASVPSKDYGYTF	TGTGCCAGTGTCCCCAGTAAGGACTATGGCTACACCTTC
NA	TRBJ1-1	few	TRBV3-1/TRBV3-2	CASSQEFPFRGFENTEAFF	TGTGCCAGCAGCCAAGAATTTCCGTTTCGGGGATTCGAAAACACTGAAGCTTTCTTT
NA	TRBJ1-2	NA	TRBV6-5	CASSGDSDGYTF	TGTGCCAGCAGCGGGGATTCGGACGGCTACACCTTC
NA	TRBJ2-4	NA	TRBV19	CASSIGGTLAKNIQYF	TGTGCCAGTAGTATAGGCGGGACCCTAGCCAAAAACATTCAGTACTTC
TRBD1	TRBJ2-1	NA	TRBV7-2	CASSLFSRGQVQFF	TGTGCCAGCAGCTTATTTTCCAGGGGGCAGGTGCAGTTCTTC
NA	TRBJ1-2	NA	TRBV5-8	CASSLGTSRDGSYGYTF	TGTGCCAGCAGCTTGGGGACCTCCCGGGACGGGAGCTATGGCTACACCTTC
NA	TRBJ1-3	NA	TRBV5-6	CASSPTIGHSGNTIYF	TGTGCCAGCAGCCCGACTATTGGGCACTCTGGAAACACCATATATTTT
NA	TRBJ2-2	NA	TRBV11-3	CASSLARSWTSITGELFF	TGTGCCAGCAGCTTAGCTCGATCCTGGACATCGATCACCGGGGAGCTGTTTTTT
NA	TRBJ1-1	NA	TRBV7-9	CASSLQLNTEAFF	TGTGCCAGCAGCTTACAGCTGAACACTGAAGCTTTCTTT
TRBD1	TRBJ2-7	NA	TRBV2	CAGRGTDYEQYF	TGTGCCGGACGAGGGACAGACTACGAGCAGTACTTC
NA	TRBJ1-4	few	TRBV18	CASGTGPVATNEKLFF	TGTGCCAGCGGAACGGGCCCAGTAGCAACTAATGAAAAACTGTTTTTT
NA	TRBJ2-7	NA	TRBV5-6	CASSLGPKSYEQYF	TGTGCCAGCAGCTTGGGTCCGAAGTCCTACGAGCAGTACTTC
NA	TRBJ1-2	NA	TRBV5-8	CASSLGTSRDGSYGYTF	TGTGCCAGCAGCTTGGGGACCTCCCGGGACGGAAGCTATGGCTACACCTTC
NA	TRBJ2-6	NA	TRBV4-1	CASSQGGRGPSSGANVLTF	TGCGCCAGCAGCCAAGGAGGCCGGGGGCCGAGCTCTGGGGCCAACGTCCTGACTTTC
NA	TRBJ1-4	NA	TRBV13	CASSPQGRREKLFF	TGTGCCAGCAGCCCCCAGGGAAGGCGGGAAAAACTGTTTTTT
TRBD1	TRBJ2-2	NA	TRBV10-2	CASSDSVGTGTTGELFF	TGCGCCAGCAGTGACTCGGTAGGGACAGGGACCACCGGGGAGCTGTTTTTT
NA	TRBJ1-5	NA	TRBV7-9	CASSSQGLSNQPQHF	TGTGCCAGCAGCTCACAGGGCCTTAGCAATCAGCCCCAGCATTTT
TRBD1	TRBJ1-2	NA	TRBV29-1	CSAWDRGMYGYTF	TGCAGCGCGTGGGACAGGGGAATGTATGGCTACACCTTC
NA	TRBJ2-5	NA	TRBV19	CASSISAGTVETQYF	TGTGCCAGTAGTATATCCGCCGGGACTGTAGAGACCCAGTACTTC
NA	TRBJ1-2	NA	TRBV5-1	CASSPDHYGYTF	TGCGCCAGCAGCCCGGACCACTATGGCTACACCTTC
NA	TRBJ1-3	NA	TRBV6-1	CASSEIGFSGNTIYF	TGTGCCAGCAGTGAAATAGGGTTCTCTGGAAACACCATATATTTT
NA	TRBJ1-4	once	TRBV7-8	CASSLGATNEKLFF	TGTGCCAGCAGCTTAGGGGCAACTAATGAAAAACTGTTTTTT
NA	TRBJ2-7	few	TRBV5-1	CASSSQGSGYEQYF	TGCGCCAGCAGTTCACAGGGTAGTGGCTACGAGCAGTACTTC
NA	TRBJ1-5	NA	TRBV7-8	CASSLVSHNQPQHF	TGTGCCAGCAGCTTAGTCTCCCACAATCAGCCCCAGCATTTT
TRBD1	TRBJ1-6	NA	TRBV6-9	CAKERTGKVGSPLHF	TGTGCCAAGGAAAGGACAGGGAAGGTTGGTTCACCCCTCCACTTT
NA	TRBJ1-6	few	TRBV4-1	CASSQGGGHGKSPLHF	TGCGCCAGCAGCCAAGGGGGGGGACACGGTAAATCACCCCTCCACTTT
NA	TRBJ2-7	NA	TRBV5-5	CASSLALRSSYEQYF	TGTGCCAGCAGCTTGGCTTTGCGGTCGTCCTACGAGCAGTACTTC
NA	TRBJ1-3	few	TRBV18	CASSWDTSSGNTIYF	TGTGCCAGCTCATGGGACACGAGCTCTGGAAACACCATATATTTT
NA	TRBJ1-2	NA	TRBV30	CAWKTRTAYGYTF	TGTGCCTGGAAGACGAGGACAGCCTATGGCTACACCTTC
NA	TRBJ2-7	NA	TRBV3-1/TRBV3-2	CASSQGASGHRSYEQYF	TGTGCCAGCAGCCAAGGGGCCTCGGGGCATAGATCCTACGAGCAGTACTTC
TRBD1	TRBJ1-2	NA	TRBV5-1	CASSLALQGGAGGYTF	TGCGCCAGCAGCTTGGCTCTTCAGGGGGGCGCGGGGGGCTACACCTTC
TRBD1	TRBJ1-2	NA	TRBV5-5	CASSLQWGQENYGYTF	TGTGCCAGCAGCTTGCAGTGGGGACAGGAAAACTATGGCTACACCTTC
TRBD2	TRBJ2-3	NA	TRBV19	CASRRLAGTDTQYF	TGTGCCAGCCGGCGGCTAGCGGGCACAGATACGCAGTATTTT
TRBD2	TRBJ2-7	few	TRBV3-1/TRBV3-2	CASSPPASGLSGEQYF	TGTGCCAGCAGCCCCCCGGCTAGCGGCCTTTCGGGGGAGCAGTACTTC
NA	TRBJ2-1	NA	TRBV7-2	CALRGMDADEQFF	TGTGCCTTGAGGGGGATGGACGCGGATGAGCAGTTCTTC
NA	TRBJ1-1	NA	TRBV11-2	CASSPREGTEAFF	TGTGCCAGCAGCCCCAGGGAGGGCACTGAAGCTTTCTTT
NA	TRBJ1-1	NA	TRBV19	CASSWGVNTEAFF	TGTGCCAGTAGTTGGGGGGTGAACACTGAAGCTTTCTTT
NA	TRBJ2-7	NA	TRBV6-1	CASSELGSSSYEQYF	TGTGCCAGCAGTGAATTGGGCAGTTCCTCCTACGAGCAGTACTTC
TRBD2	TRBJ2-5	NA	TRBV11-2	CASSEGGLAGGPETQYF	TGTGCCAGCAGCGAAGGCGGACTAGCGGGAGGGCCAGAGACCCAGTACTTC
NA	TRBJ1-2	NA	TRBV5-6	CASSLDSGYTF	TGTGCCAGCAGCTTGGACAGTGGCTACACCTTC
NA	TRBJ2-5	NA	TRBV5-1	CASSLTVGQETQYF	TGCGCCAGCAGCTTGACAGTGGGACAAGAGACCCAGTACTTC
TRBD2	TRBJ2-3	NA	TRBV10-3	CAIRAGDTDTQYF	TGTGCCATCCGGGCGGGGGACACAGATACGCAGTATTTT
NA	TRBJ1-2	few	TRBV3-1/TRBV3-2	CASSQVSGANYGYTF	TGTGCCAGCAGCCAAGTGTCAGGAGCTAACTATGGCTACACCTTC
TRBD2	TRBJ2-1	few	TRBV11-2	CASSLEGLVGGNYNEQFF	TGTGCCAGCAGCTTAGAGGGATTAGTGGGGGGGAACTACAATGAGCAGTTCTTC
TRBD1	TRBJ2-1	NA	TRBV6-5	CASSTGTGGTWQFF	TGTGCCAGCAGCACCGGGACAGGGGGCACTTGGCAGTTCTTC
TRBD2	TRBJ2-7	NA	TRBV7-9	CASSGGASGRTYEQYF	TGTGCCAGCAGCGGTGGGGCTAGCGGCCGAACCTACGAGCAGTACTTC